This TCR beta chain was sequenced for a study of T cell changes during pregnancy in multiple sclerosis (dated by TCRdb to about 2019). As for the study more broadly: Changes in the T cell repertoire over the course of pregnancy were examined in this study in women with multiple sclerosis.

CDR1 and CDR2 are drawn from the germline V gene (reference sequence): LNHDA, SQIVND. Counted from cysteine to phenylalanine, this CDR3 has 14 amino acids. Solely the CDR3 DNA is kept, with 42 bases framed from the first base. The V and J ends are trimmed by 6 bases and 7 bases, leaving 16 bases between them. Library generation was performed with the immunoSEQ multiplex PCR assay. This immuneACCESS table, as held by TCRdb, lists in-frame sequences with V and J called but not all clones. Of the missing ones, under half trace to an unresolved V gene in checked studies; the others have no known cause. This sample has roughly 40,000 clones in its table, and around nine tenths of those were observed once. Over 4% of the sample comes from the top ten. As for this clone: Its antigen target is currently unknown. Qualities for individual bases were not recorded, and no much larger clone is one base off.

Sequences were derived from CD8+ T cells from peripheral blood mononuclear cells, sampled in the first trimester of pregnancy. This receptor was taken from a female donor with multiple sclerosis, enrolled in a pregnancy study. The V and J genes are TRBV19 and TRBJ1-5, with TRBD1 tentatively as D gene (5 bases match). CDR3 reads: CASSWGGASQPQHF. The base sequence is TGTGCCAGTAGCTGGGGAGGGGCAAGCCAGCCCCAGCATTTT. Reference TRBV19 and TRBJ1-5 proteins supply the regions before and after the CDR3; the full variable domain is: DGGITQSPKYLFRKEGQNVTLSCEQNLNHDAMYWYRQDPGQGLRLIYYSQIVNDFQKGDIAEGYSVSREKKESFPLTVTSAQKNPTAFYLCASSWGGASQPQHFGDGTRLSIL.